This T cell receptor (beta chain) was sequenced for a study of T-cell reconstitution after alpha-beta-depleted transplantation in children. General study results and limits: Alpha-beta T cells present about two months after transplant were reported to originate from several hundred expanded graft clones.

Germline V gene data show CDR1 as SGHVS and CDR2 as FQNEAQ. V lost 0 bases to trimming and J lost 8 bases, with 11 bases between them. This CDR3 is 14 amino acids long. Comment on this clonotype: Its antigen is currently unknown.

Unique molecular identifiers were incorporated when the TCRbeta library was constructed. One entry per CDR3 protein results from TCRdb running MiXCR on the PCR reads. The sample consists of around 580,000 distinct CDR3 sequences, 27% of them appearing once. This sequence was found in a boy younger than two with Wiskott-Aldrich syndrome, due to receive a stem cell transplant. The sample here was PBMCs, taken before TCRalphabeta/CD19-depleted stem cell transplant. The rearrangement uses TRBV7-8 and TRBJ2-1; D is ambiguous. The CDR3 loop is CASSLAALRDEQFF. For the CDR3, the DNA is TGTGCCAGCAGCTTAGCGGCCCTTAGAGATGAGCAGTTCTTC.